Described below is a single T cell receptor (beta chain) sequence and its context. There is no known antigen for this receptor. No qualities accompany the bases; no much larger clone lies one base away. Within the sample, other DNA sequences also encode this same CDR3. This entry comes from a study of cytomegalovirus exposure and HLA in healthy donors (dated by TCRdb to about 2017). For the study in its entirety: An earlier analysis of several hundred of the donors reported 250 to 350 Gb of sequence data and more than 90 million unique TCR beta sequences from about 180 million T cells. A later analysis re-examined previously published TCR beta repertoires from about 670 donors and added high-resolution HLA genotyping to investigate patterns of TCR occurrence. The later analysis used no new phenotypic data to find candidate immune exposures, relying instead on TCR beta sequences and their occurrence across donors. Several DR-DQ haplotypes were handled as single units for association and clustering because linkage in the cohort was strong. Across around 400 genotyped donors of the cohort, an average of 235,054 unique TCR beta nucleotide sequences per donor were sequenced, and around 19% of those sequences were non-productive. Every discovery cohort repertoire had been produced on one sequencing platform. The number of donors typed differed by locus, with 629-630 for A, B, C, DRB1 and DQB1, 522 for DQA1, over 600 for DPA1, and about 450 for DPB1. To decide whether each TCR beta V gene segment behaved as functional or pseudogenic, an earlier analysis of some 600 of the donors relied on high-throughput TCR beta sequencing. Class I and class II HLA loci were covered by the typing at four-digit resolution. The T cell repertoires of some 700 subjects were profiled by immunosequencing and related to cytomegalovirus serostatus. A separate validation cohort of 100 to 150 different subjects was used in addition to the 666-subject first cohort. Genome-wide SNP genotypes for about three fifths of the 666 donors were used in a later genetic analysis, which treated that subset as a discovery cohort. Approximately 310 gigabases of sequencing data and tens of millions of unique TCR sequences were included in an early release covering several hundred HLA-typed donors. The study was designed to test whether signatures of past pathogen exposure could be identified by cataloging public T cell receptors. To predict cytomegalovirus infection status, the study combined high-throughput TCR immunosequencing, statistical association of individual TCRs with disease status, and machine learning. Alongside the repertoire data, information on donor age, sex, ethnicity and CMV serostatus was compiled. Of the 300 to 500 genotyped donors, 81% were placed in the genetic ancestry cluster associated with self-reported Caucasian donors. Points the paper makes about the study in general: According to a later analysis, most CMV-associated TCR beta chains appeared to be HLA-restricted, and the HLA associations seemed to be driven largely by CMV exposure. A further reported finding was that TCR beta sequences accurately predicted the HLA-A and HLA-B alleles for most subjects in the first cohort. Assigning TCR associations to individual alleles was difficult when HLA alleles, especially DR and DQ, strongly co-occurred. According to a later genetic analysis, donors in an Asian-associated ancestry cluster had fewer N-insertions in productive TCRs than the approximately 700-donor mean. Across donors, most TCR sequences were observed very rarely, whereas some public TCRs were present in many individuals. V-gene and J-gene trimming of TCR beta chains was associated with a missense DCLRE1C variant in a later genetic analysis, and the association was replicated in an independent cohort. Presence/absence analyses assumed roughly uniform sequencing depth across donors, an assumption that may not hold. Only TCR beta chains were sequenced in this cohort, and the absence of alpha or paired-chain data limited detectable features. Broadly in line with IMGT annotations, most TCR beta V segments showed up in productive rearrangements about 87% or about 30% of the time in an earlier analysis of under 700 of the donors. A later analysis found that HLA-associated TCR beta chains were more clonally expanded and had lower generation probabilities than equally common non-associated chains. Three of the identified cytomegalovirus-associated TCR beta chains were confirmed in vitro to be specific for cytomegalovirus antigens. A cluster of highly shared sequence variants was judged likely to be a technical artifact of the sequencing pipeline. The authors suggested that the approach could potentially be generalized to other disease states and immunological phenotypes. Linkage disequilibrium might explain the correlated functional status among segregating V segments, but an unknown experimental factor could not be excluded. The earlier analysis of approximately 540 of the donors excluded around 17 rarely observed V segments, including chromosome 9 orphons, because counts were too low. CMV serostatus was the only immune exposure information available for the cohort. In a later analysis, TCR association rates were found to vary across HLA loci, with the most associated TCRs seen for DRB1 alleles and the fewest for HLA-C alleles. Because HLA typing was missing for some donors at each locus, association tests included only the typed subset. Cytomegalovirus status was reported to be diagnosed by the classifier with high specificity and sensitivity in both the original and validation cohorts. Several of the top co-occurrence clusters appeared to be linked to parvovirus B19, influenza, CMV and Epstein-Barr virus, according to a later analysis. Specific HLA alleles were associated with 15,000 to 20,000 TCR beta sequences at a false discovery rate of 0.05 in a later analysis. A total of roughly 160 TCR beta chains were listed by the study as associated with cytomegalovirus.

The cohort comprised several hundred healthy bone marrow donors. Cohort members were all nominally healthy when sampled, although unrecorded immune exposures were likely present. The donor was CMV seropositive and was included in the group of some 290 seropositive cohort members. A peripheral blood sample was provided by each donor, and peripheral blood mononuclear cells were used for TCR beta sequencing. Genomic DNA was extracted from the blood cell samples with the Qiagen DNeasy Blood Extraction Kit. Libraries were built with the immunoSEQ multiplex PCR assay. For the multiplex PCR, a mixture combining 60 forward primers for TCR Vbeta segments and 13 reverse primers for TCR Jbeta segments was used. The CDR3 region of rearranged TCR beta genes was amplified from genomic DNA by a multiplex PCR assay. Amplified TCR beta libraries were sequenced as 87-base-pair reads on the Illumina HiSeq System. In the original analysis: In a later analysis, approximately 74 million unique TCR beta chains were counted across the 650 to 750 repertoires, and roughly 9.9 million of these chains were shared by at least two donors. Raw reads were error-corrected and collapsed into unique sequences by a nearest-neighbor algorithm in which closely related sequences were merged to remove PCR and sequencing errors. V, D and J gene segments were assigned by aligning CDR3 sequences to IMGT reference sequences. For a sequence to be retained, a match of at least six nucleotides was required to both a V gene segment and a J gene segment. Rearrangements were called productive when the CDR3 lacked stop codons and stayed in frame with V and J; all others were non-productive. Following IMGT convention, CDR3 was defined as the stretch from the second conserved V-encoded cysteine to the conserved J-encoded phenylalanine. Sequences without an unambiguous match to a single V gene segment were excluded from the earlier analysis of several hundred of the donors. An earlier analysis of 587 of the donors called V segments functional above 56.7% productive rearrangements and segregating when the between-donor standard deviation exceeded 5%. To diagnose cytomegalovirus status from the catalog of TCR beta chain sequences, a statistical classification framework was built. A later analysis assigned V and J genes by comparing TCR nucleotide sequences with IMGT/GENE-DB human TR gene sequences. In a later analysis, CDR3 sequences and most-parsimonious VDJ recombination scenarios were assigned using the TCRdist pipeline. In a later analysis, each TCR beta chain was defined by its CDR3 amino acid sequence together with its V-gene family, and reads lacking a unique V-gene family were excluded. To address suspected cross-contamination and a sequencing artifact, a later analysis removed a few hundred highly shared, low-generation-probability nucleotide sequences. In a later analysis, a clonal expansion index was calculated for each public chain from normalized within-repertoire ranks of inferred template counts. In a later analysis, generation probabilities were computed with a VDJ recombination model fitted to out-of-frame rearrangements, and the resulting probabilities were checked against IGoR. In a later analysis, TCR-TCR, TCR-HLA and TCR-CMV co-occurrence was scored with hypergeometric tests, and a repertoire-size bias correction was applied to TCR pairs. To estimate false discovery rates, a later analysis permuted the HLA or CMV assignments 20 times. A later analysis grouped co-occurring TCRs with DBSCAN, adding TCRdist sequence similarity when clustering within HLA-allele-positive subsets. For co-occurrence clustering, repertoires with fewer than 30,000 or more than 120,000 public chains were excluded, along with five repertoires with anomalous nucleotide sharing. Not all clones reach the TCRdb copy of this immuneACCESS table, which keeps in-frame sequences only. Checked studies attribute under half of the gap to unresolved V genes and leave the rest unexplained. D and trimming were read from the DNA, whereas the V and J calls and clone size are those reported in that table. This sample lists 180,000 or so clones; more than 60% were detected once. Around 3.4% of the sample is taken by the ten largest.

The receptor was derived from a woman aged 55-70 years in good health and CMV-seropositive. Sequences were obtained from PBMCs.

The base sequence is TGTGCCAGCAGTTTATTGGGCCAGCCCCAGCATTTT. Translated, it gives CASSLLGQPQHF. In this chain, TRBV28 is recombined with TRBJ1-5; no D gene can be assigned with confidence. The CDR3 numbers 12 residues from cysteine through phenylalanine. Of the read, only the CDR3 DNA is kept; its 36 bases are in frame from base 1. V is clipped by 1 base and J by 7 bases, and the sequence between their germline boundaries is 5 bases long. As encoded in the germline V gene, CDR1 is MDHEN while CDR2 is SYDVKM.